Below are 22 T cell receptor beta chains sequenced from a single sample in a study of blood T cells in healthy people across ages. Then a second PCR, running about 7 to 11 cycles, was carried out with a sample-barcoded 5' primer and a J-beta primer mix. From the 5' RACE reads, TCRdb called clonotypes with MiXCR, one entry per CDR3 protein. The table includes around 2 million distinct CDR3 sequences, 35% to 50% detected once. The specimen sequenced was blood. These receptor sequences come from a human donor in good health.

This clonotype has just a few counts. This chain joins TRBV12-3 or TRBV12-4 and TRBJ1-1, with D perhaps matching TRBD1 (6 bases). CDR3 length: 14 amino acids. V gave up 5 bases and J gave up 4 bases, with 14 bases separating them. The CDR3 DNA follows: TGTGCCAGCAGTGTGAAAGGGGGAGCCACTGAAGCTTTCTTT. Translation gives CASSVKGGATEAFF.

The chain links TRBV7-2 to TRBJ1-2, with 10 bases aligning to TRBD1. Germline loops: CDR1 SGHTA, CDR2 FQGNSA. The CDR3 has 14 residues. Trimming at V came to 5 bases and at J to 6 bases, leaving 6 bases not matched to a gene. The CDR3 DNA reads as TGTGCCAGCAGCGCGAGACAGGGGGCACATGGCTACACCTTC. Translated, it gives CASSARQGAHGYTF.

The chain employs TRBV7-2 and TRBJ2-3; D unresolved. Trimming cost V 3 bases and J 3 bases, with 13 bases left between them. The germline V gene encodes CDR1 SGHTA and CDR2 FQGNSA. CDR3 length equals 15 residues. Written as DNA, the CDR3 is TGTGCCAGCAGCTTGATAACCGGAAAAACAGATACGCAGTATTTT. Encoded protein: CASSLITGKTDTQYF.

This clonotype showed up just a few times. The CDR3 sequence is CSASRVNHIQYF. The CDR3 DNA is TGCAGTGCTAGCAGGGTCAATCACATTCAGTACTTC. The chain joins TRBV20-1 to TRBJ2-4, with a possible D match to TRBD1 (5 bases). V was cut by 3 bases and J by 8 bases, with 11 bases left in between. Per germline, CDR1 DFQATT and CDR2 SNEGSKA (reference sequence). This CDR3 has 12 residues.

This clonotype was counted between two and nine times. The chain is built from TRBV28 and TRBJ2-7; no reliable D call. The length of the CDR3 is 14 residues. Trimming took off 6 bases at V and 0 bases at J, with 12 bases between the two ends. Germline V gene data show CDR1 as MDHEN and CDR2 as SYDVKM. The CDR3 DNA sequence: TGTGCCAGCAGGACGTTAGAGAGCTCCTACGAGCAGTACTTC. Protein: CASRTLESSYEQYF. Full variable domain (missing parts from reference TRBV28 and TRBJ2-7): DVKVTQSSRYLVKRTGEKVFLECVQDMDHENMFWYRQDPGLGLRLIYFSYDVKMKEKGDIPEGYSVSREKKERFSLILESASTNQTSMYLCASRTLESSYEQYFGPGTRLTVT.

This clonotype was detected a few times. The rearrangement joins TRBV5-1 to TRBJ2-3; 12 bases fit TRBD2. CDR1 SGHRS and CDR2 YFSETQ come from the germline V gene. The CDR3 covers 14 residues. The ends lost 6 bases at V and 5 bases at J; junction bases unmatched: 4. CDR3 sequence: CASTTSGGEDTQYF. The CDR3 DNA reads TGCGCCAGCACGACTAGCGGGGGAGAAGATACGCAGTATTTT.

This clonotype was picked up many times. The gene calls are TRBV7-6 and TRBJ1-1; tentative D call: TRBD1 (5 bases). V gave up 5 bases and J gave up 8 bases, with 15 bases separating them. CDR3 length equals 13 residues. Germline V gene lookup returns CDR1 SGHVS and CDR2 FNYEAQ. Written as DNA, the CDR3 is TGTGCCAGCAGCCCCCTGGGGGGTTGGGAAGCTTTCTTT. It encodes CASSPLGGWEAFF.

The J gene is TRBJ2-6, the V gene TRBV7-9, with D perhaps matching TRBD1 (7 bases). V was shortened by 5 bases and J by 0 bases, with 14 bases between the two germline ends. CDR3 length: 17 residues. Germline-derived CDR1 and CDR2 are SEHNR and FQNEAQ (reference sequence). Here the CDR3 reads CASSPRQGLSGANVLTF. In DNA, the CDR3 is TGTGCCAGCAGCCCTAGACAGGGACTCTCTGGGGCCAACGTCCTGACTTTC.

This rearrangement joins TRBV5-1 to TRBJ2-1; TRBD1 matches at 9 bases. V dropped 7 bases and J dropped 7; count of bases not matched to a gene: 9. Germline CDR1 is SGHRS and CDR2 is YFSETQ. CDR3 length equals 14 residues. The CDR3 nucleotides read TGCGCCAGCCTGACCGGGACAGGGAGTAATGAGCAGTTCTTC. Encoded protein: CASLTGTGSNEQFF.

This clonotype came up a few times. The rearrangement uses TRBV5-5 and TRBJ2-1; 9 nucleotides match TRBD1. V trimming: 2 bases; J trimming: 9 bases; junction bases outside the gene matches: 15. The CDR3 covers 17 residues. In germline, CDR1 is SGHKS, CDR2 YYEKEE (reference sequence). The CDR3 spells CASSFGTGTGFVGEQFF. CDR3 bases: TGTGCCAGCAGCTTCGGAACCGGGACAGGGTTCGTTGGTGAGCAGTTCTTC.

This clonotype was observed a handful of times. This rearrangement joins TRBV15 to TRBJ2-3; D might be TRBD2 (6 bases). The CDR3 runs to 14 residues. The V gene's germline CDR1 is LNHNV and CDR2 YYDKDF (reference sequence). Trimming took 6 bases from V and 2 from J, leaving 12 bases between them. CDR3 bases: TGTGCCACCAGTGTCGGGGGTCACACAGATACGCAGTATTTT. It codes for CATSVGGHTDTQYF.

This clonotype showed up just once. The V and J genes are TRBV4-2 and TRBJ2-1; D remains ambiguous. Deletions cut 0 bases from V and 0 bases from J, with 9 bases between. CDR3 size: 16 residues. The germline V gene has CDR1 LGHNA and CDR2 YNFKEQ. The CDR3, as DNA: TGTGCCAGCAGCCAAGAAGTCCCCGCCTCCTACAATGAGCAGTTCTTC. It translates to CASSQEVPASYNEQFF.

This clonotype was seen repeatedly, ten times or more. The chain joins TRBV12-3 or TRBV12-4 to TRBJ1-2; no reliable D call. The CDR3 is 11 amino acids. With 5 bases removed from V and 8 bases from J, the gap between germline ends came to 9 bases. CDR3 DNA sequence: TGTGCCAGCAGTCTCGTAGGGGGCTACACCTTC. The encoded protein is CASSLVGGYTF.

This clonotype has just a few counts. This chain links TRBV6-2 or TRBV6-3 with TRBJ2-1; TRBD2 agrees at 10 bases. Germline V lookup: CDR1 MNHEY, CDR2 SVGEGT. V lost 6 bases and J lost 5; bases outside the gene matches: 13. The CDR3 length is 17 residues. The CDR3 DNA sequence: TGTGCCAGCAGCCGGCTTACAAGCGGGGGGGCTAACAATGAGCAGTTCTTC. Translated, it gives CASSRLTSGGANNEQFF.

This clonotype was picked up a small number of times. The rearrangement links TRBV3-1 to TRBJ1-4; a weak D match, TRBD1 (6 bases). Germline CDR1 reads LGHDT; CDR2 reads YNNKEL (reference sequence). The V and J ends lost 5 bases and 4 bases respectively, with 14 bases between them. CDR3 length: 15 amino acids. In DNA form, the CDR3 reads TGTGCCAGCAGCGAATGGACAGAAGATAATGAAAAACTGTTTTTT. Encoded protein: CASSEWTEDNEKLFF.

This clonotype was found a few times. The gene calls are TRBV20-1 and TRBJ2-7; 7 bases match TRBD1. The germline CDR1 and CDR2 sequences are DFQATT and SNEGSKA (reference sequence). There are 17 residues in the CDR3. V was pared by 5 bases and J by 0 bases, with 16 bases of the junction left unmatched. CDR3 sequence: CSAEAYPGTAASYEQYF. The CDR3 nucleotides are TGCAGTGCTGAGGCGTACCCCGGGACAGCGGCCTCCTACGAGCAGTACTTC.

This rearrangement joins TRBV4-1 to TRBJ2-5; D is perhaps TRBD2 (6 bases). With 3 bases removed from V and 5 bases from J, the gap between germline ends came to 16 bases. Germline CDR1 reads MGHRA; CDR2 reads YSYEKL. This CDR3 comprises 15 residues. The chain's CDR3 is CASSHDPGGTETQYF. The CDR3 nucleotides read TGCGCCAGCAGCCATGATCCTGGGGGGACGGAGACCCAGTACTTC.

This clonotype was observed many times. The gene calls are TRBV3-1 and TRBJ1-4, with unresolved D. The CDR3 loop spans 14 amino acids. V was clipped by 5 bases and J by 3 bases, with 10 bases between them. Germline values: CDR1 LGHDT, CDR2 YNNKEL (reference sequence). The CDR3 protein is CASSKVLANEKLFF. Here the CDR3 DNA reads TGTGCCAGCAGCAAAGTCCTGGCTAATGAAAAACTGTTTTTT.

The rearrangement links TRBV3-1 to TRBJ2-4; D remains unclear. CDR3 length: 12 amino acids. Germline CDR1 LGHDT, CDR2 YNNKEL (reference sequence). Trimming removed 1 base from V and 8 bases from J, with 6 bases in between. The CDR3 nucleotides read TGTGCCAGCAGCCAAGCCTTACACATTCAGTACTTC. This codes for CASSQALHIQYF.

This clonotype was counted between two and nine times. The CDR3 loop is CASSPRDRGHSGYTF. CDR3 nucleotide sequence: TGTGCCAGCAGCCCCCGGGACAGGGGGCATAGTGGCTACACCTTC. The chain employs TRBV9 and TRBJ1-2, with TRBD1 matching 12 bases. Germline V CDR1 and CDR2: SGDLS, YYNGEE. The CDR3 covers 15 residues. V lost 4 bases, J lost 7 bases, and 8 bases stayed unmatched.

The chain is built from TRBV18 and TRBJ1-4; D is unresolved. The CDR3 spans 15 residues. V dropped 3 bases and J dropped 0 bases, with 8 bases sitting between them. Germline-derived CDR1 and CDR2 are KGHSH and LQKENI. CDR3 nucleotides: TGTGCCAGCTCACCTTCCGCAGCAACTAATGAAAAACTGTTTTTT. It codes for CASSPSAATNEKLFF.

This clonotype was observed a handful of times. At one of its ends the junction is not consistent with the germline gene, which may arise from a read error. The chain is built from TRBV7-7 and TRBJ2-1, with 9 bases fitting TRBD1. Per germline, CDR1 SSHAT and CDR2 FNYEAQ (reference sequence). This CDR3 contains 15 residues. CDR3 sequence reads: CASSKGQGPVNEQFF. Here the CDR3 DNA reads TGTGCTAGCAGCAAGGGACAGGGTCCGGTCAATGAGCAGTTCTTC.